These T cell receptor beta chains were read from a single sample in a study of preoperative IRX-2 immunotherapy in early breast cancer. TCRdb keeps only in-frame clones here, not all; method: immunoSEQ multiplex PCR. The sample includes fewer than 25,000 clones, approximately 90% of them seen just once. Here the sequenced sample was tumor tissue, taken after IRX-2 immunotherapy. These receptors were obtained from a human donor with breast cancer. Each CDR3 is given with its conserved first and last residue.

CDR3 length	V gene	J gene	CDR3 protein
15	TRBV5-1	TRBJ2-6	CASSLTVSGANVLTF
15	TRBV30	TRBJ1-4	CAWSVRGTGNEKLFF
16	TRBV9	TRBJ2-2	CASSSLAGHRTGELFF
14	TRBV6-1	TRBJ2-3	CASTLAGGTDTQYF
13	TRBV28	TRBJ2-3	CASSLMRPDTQYF
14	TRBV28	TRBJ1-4	CASSYRANREKLFF
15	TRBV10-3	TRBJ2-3	CAISDPPGRSDTQYF
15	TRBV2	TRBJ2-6	CASSELGSGANVLTF
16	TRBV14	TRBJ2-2	CASSRVLAGGTGELFF
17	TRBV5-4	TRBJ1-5	CASSLRGGGPSNQPQHF
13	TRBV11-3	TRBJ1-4	CASSPHRAEKLFF
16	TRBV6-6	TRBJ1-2	CASSYVPLGTGIYYTF
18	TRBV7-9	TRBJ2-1	CASSPLASGLAGAGEQFF
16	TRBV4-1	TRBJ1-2	CASSQDVRPPKYGYTF
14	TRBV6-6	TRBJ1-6	CASSSQVVGSPLHF
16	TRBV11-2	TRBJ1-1	CASSLALRVSPNEAFF
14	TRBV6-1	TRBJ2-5	CASSLDRGQETQYF
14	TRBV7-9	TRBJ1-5	CASSVTGSNQPQHF
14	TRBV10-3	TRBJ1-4	CAISDWGSNEKLFF
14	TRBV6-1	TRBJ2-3	CASSRDPSTDTQYF
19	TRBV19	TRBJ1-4	CASSIWALQVFGSNEKLFF
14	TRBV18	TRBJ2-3	CASSPGQGADTQYF
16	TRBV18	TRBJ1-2	CASSRFSSTGNYGYTF